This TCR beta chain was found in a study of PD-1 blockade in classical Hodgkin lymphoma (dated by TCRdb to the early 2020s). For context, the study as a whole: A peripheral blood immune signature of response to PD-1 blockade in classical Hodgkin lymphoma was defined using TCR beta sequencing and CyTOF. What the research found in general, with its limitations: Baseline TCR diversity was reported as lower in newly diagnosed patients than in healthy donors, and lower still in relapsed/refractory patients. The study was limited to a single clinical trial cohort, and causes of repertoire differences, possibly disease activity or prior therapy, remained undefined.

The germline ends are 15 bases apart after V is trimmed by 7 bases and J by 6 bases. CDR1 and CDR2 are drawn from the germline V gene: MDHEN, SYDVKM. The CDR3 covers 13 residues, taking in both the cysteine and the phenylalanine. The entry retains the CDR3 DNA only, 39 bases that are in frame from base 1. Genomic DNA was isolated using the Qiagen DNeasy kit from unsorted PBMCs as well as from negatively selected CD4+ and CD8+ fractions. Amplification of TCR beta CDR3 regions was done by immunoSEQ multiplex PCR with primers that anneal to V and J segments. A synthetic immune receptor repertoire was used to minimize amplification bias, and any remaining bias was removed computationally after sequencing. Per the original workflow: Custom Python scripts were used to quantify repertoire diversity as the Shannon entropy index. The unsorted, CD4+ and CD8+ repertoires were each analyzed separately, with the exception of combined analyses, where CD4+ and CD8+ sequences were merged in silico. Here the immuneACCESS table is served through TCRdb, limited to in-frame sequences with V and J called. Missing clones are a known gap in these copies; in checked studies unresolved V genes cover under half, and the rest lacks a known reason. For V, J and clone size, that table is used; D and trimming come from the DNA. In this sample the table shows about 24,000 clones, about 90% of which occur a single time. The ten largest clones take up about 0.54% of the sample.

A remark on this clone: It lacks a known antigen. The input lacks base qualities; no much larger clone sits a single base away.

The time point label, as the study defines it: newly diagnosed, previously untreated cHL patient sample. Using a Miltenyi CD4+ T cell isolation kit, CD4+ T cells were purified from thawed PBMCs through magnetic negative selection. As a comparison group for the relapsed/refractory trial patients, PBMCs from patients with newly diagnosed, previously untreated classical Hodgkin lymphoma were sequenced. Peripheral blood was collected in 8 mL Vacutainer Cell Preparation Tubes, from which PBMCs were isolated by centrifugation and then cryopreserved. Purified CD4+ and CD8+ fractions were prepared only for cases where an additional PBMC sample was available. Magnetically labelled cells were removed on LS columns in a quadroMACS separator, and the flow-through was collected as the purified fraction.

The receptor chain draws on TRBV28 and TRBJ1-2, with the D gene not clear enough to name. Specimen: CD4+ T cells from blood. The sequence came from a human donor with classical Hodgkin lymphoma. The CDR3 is CASNTDPAHGYTF. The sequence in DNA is TGTGCCAGCAATACCGACCCGGCGCATGGCTACACCTTC.